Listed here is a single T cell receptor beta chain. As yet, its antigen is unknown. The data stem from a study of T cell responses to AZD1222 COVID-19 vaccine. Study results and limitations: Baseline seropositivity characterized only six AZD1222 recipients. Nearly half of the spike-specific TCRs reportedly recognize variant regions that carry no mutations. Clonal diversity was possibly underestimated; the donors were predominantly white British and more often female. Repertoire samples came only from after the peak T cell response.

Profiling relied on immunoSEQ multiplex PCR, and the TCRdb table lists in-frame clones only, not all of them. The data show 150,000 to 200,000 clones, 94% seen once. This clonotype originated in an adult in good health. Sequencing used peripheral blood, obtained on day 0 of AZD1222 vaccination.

The CDR3 DNA reads as TGCAGCGTTAGGGCAGGGACGAGCAATCAGCCCCAGCATTTT. Translated: CSVRAGTSNQPQHF. This chain connects TRBV29-1 to TRBJ1-5; D perhaps matches TRBD1 (5 bases). The V end lost 5 bases, the J end lost 1 base, and 12 bases lay between the germline ends. CDR1 is SQVTM, CDR2 ANQGSEA, per germline. CDR3 length: 14 amino acids.